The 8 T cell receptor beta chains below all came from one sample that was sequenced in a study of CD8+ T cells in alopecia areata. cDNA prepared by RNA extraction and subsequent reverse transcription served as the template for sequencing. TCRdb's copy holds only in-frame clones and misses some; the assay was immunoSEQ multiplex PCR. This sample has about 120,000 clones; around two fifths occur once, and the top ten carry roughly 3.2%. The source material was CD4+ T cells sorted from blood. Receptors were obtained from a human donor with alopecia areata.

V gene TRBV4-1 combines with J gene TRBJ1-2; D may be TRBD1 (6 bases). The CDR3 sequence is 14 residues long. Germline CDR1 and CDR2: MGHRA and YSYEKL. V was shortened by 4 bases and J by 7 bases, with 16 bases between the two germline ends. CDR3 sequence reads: CASSPIIGGGGYTF. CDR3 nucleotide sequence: TGCGCCAGCAGCCCAATTATCGGAGGGGGTGGCTACACCTTC.

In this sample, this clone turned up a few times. The CDR3 coding sequence is TGTGCCAGTACCACTACAGGGGGATCCATGAACACTGAAGCTTTCTTT. It translates to CASTTTGGSMNTEAFF. V is TRBV19 and J is TRBJ1-1; 8 bases agree with TRBD1. Looked up from germline, CDR1 is LNHDA and CDR2 is SQIVND (reference sequence). The CDR3 loop spans 16 amino acids. V lost 7 bases and J lost 0; bases outside the gene matches: 10.

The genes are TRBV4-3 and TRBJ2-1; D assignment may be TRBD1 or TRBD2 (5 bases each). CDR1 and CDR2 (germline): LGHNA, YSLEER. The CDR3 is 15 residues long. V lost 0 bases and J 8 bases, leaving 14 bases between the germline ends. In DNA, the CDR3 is TGCGCCAGCAGCCAAGAATGGGGGAGATACCATGAGCAGTTCTTC. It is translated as CASSQEWGRYHEQFF.

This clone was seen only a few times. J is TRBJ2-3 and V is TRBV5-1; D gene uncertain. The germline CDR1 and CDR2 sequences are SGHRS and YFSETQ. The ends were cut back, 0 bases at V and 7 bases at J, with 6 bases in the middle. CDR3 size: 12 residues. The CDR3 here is CASSLGRYTQYF. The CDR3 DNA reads TGCGCCAGCAGCTTGGGAAGGTATACGCAGTATTTT.

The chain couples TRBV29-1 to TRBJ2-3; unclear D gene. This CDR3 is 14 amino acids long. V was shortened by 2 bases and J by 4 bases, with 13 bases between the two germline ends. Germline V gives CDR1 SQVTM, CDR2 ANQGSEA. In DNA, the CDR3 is TGCAGCGTTGAAACTGCGCCCTCCCCAGATACGCAGTATTTT. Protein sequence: CSVETAPSPDTQYF.

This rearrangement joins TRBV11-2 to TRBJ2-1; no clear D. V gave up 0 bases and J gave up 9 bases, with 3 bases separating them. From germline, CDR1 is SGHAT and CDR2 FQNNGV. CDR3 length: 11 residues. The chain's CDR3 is CASSLDVEQFF. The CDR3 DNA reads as TGTGCCAGCAGCTTAGATGTTGAGCAGTTCTTC. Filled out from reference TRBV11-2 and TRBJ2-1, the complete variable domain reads EAGVAQSPRYKIIEKRQSVAFWCNPISGHATLYWYQQILGQGPKLLIQFQNNGVVDDSQLPKDRFSAERLKGVDSTLKIQPAKLEDSAVYLCASSLDVEQFFGPGTRLTVL.

The CDR3 DNA sequence: TGCAGCGTTAGCGGGAGGGCCACAGATACGCAGTATTTT. It yields the protein CSVSGRATDTQYF. This rearrangement joins TRBV29-1 to TRBJ2-3; the match to TRBD2 covers 10 bases. J was trimmed by 2 bases and V by 5 bases; bases with no gene match: 1. The CDR3 totals 13 residues. Germline V lookup: CDR1 SQVTM, CDR2 ANQGSEA.

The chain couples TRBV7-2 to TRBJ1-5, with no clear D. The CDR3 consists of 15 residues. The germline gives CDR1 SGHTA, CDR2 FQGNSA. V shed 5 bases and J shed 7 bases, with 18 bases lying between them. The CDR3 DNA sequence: TGTGCCAGCAGCCACGGAAAGGGTGGCGGCCAGCCCCAGCATTTT. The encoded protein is CASSHGKGGGQPQHF.